The rows below give T cell receptor beta chains drawn from one sample of a study of T cells in Graves' hyperthyroidism and ophthalmopathy. Each CDR3 protein gets one entry after TCRdb re-called the multiplex PCR reads with MiXCR. The data hold 400,000 or so distinct CDR3 sequences, with about 14% observed a single time. Input material: blood. These receptor sequences come from a woman aged 25 to 39 with Graves' ophthalmopathy. Both conserved end residues are part of each CDR3. Expanded clones are given a class, and other clones once, few, many or no size at all.

>TRBJ1-4|NA|TRBV5-1
CASSATGQEGGEKLFF
>TRBJ2-7|NA|TRBV19
CASSQGQLREQYF
>TRBJ2-5|NA|TRBV20-1
CSARDLGETQYF
>TRBJ1-1|many|TRBV6-1
CASSFWVEGMNTEAFF
>TRBJ2-2|many|TRBV28
CASSNDRARSYTGELFF
>TRBJ1-6|many|TRBV6-1
CASSASGQTFLHF
>TRBJ2-5|many|TRBV10-3
CAISDWDSKYF
>TRBJ1-3|many|TRBV6-1
CASSAGTASGNTIYF
>TRBJ1-3|NA|TRBV7-2
CASSFGPLAGGNTIYF
>TRBJ2-5|NA|TRBV28
CASTNPGQGEGTQYF
>TRBJ1-6|many|TRBV7-9
CASSFETGNSPLHF
>TRBJ1-3|many|TRBV12-3/TRBV12-4
CASRPQGSSGNTIYF
>TRBJ1-2|NA|TRBV12-3/TRBV12-4
CASTDSRHYGYTF
>TRBJ1-1|many|TRBV6-1
CASSEFFGYSDSIEAFF
>TRBJ1-1|once|TRBV5-6
CASSNSRTEAFF
>TRBJ2-1|many|TRBV11-3
CASSSGPDNEQFF
>TRBJ2-1|few|TRBV19
CATNGGEQFF
>TRBJ2-3|NA|TRBV7-2
CASSWGLAETDTQYF
>TRBJ2-5|many|TRBV14
CASSQPDRDETQYF
>TRBJ1-2|NA|TRBV28
CASSSGGDRSHTF
>TRBJ1-2|many|TRBV11-2
CASSLEGGGIFVTF
>TRBJ1-1|many|TRBV6-2/TRBV6-3
CASSKTAAGTEAFF
>TRBJ2-2|many|TRBV7-9
CASSSHQQGFLKTGELFF
>TRBJ2-5|NA|TRBV19
CASSIGLQETQYF
>TRBJ1-2|few|TRBV19
CASSIDRVDRAYGYTF
>TRBJ2-7|many|TRBV11-2
CASSCTNLGNSYEQYF
>TRBJ2-7|many|TRBV6-1
CASSESGQGAYEQYF
>TRBJ1-2|many|TRBV24-1
CATSEQLNYGYTF
>TRBJ2-7|NA|TRBV6-1
CASLGQWGEQYF
>TRBJ2-5|many|TRBV11-2
CASSILAGGQETQYF
>TRBJ2-1|many|TRBV10-3
CAISGSSSYNEQFF
>TRBJ2-1|many|TRBV28
CASSSPGQGMVDNEQFF
>TRBJ2-1|few|TRBV20-1
CSASSRRQGINEQFF
>TRBJ2-7|many|TRBV7-2
CASSLIVSGLGEQYF
>TRBJ2-7|NA|TRBV28
CASSLGTGGLEQYF
>TRBJ2-1|NA|TRBV20-1
CSAPARYNEQFF